The 30 T cell receptor beta chains presented below share a single source sample, sequenced in a study of PD-L1 blockade in urothelial cancer. Time point in this sample: pretreatment peripheral blood. Assay: immunoSEQ multiplex PCR; the TCRdb copy retains only in-frame clones and omits some. The sample lists 30,000 to 35,000 clones; over 75% were seen once. Sequenced material: PBMCs, taken around atezolizumab (anti-PD-L1) treatment. The receptors shown here come from a man in his 60s with urothelial cancer.

V is TRBV6-6 and J is TRBJ1-2; the D is unclear. The CDR3 spans 13 residues. Trimming shortened V by 6 bases and J by 4 bases, and 12 bases separated the two germline ends. The germline gives CDR1 MNHNY, CDR2 SVGAGI (reference sequence). As DNA, the CDR3 is TGTGCCAGCAGGCCTCAGGCGCCCTATGGCTACACCTTC. Translation gives CASRPQAPYGYTF.

This chain connects TRBV5-4 to TRBJ2-7, with 10 bases that match TRBD2. Germline V gene data show CDR1 as SGHNT and CDR2 as YYREEE (reference sequence). CDR3 length: 14 residues. The J segment lost 4 bases and the V segment lost 2 bases, leaving 3 bases of the junction unmatched. CDR3 sequence: CASSFGTSEYEQYF. The CDR3 coding sequence is TGTGCCAGCAGCTTCGGGACTAGCGAATACGAGCAGTACTTC.

V is TRBV11-2 and J is TRBJ2-1; TRBD2 agrees at 12 bases. In germline, CDR1 is SGHAT, CDR2 FQNNGV. The trim removed 1 base at V and 7 bases at J, leaving 8 bases unmatched. The CDR3 loop spans 17 amino acids. In DNA, the CDR3 is TGTGCCAGCAGCTTAGTAGGACTAGCGGGATCGAGGAATGAGCAGTTCTTC. The encoded protein is CASSLVGLAGSRNEQFF.

The chain recombines TRBV27 with TRBJ2-3; D is undetermined. This CDR3 has 14 amino acids. Germline assignment: CDR1 MNHEY and CDR2 SMNVEV (reference sequence). V lost 3 bases and J 2 bases, leaving 9 bases between the germline ends. CDR3 sequence reads: CASSFGRNTDTQYF. The DNA of the CDR3 is TGTGCCAGCAGTTTCGGCAGGAACACAGATACGCAGTATTTT.

In its sample, this clone was seen a few times. The CDR3 region has the DNA TGTGCCAGTAGTACGCGGGTTTCAGCTTTCTTT. Its translation is CASSTRVSAFF. This chain uses TRBV19 with TRBJ1-1; D remains ambiguous. The CDR3 runs 11 residues. The V end was cut by 4 bases, the J end by 10 bases, with 10 bases between. Germline V gives CDR1 LNHDA, CDR2 SQIVND (reference sequence).

J is TRBJ2-1 and V is TRBV11-2; TRBD2 matches 8 bases. V was clipped by 0 bases and J by 3 bases; unmatched bases: 10. Per germline, CDR1 SGHAT and CDR2 FQNNGV. The CDR3 is 18 residues long. The CDR3 loop reads CASSLEVRGRSYYNEQFF. The CDR3 DNA reads TGTGCCAGCAGCTTAGAGGTCCGCGGGAGGTCATACTACAATGAGCAGTTCTTC.

V usage is TRBV11-2 and J usage is TRBJ2-7, with 7 bases lining up with TRBD1. This CDR3 is built from 14 residues. Germline assignment: CDR1 SGHAT and CDR2 FQNNGV. V was pared by 1 base and J by 7 bases, with 7 bases of the junction left unmatched. The CDR3 DNA is TGTGCCAGCAGCTTAGGGACAGGCCTGGGGGAGCAGTACTTC. The encoded protein is CASSLGTGLGEQYF. Variable domain in full (rest from reference TRBV11-2 and TRBJ2-7): EAGVAQSPRYKIIEKRQSVAFWCNPISGHATLYWYQQILGQGPKLLIQFQNNGVVDDSQLPKDRFSAERLKGVDSTLKIQPAKLEDSAVYLCASSLGTGLGEQYFGPGTRLTVT.

V and J are TRBV5-4 and TRBJ2-1, with 9 nucleotides matching TRBD1. The germline V gene encodes CDR1 SGHNT and CDR2 YYREEE (reference sequence). V trimming: 0 bases; J trimming: 8 bases; junction bases outside the gene matches: 6. The CDR3 runs to 15 residues. The CDR3 loop reads CASSLGQGDVDEQFF. CDR3 coding DNA: TGTGCCAGCAGCTTGGGACAGGGGGATGTCGATGAGCAGTTCTTC.

The chain is built from TRBV28 and TRBJ2-3; 8 bases are shared with TRBD2. Per the germline V gene, CDR1 is MDHEN and CDR2 is SYDVKM. This CDR3 has 15 residues. Trimming took 2 bases from V and 4 from J; bases not matched to a gene: 5. CDR3 nucleotide sequence: TGTGCCAGCAGTTTAAAAGCGGGAGAAGCAGATACGCAGTATTTT. Its protein product is CASSLKAGEADTQYF. Variable domain in full (rest from reference TRBV28 and TRBJ2-3): DVKVTQSSRYLVKRTGEKVFLECVQDMDHENMFWYRQDPGLGLRLIYFSYDVKMKEKGDIPEGYSVSREKKERFSLILESASTNQTSMYLCASSLKAGEADTQYFGPGTRLTVL.

The chain links TRBV2 to TRBJ2-1; TRBD2 matches at 9 bases. V was clipped by 5 bases and J by 1 base; unmatched bases: 3. Per the germline V gene, CDR1 is SNHLY and CDR2 is FYNNEI. The CDR3 runs 15 residues. CDR3 residues: CASSLAGRSYNEQFF. Here the CDR3 DNA reads TGTGCCAGCAGTCTAGCGGGAAGGTCCTACAATGAGCAGTTCTTC.

This chain joins TRBV5-1 and TRBJ2-1; 13 nucleotides align to TRBD2. Germline assignment: CDR1 SGHRS and CDR2 YFSETQ. The CDR3 totals 15 residues. The V gene end was trimmed by 4 bases and the J gene end by 11 bases; junction bases not matched to a gene: 9. The CDR3, as DNA: TGCGCCAGCAGCACACCGGGACTAGCGGGACTCAAGCAGTTCTTC. Its translation: CASSTPGLAGLKQFF.

The chain uses TRBV5-1 and TRBJ2-3; TRBD2 agrees at 10 bases. V dropped 2 bases and J dropped 1; count of bases not matched to a gene: 7. Germline loops: CDR1 SGHRS, CDR2 YFSETQ. The CDR3 is made up of 17 amino acids. CDR3: CASSFGAAGGGTDTQYF. Here the CDR3 DNA reads TGCGCCAGCAGCTTCGGTGCAGCGGGAGGGGGCACAGATACGCAGTATTTT.

The DNA for the CDR3 is TGTGCCAGCAGTGAGTTCGGTGGGCATCTTAATGAAAAACTGTTTTTT. It yields the protein CASSEFGGHLNEKLFF. This rearrangement joins TRBV6-1 to TRBJ1-4; D unresolved. V lost 3 bases and J lost 4, with 15 bases in between. Germline values: CDR1 MNHNS, CDR2 SASEGT. The CDR3 is 16 residues long.

CDR3 residues: CASNPQGGNTGELFF. The CDR3 nucleotides read TGTGCCAGCAACCCGCAGGGGGGAAACACCGGGGAGCTGTTTTTT. The rearrangement uses TRBV28 and TRBJ2-2; D may be TRBD1 (7 bases). Germline V lookup: CDR1 MDHEN, CDR2 SYDVKM. Between the trimmed V and J ends, which lost 7 bases and 2 bases, there was a span of 14 bases. CDR3 length equals 15 residues.

This rearrangement joins TRBV5-1 to TRBJ2-1; D unclear. The germline CDR1 and CDR2 sequences are SGHRS and YFSETQ. The CDR3 length is 13 residues. Trimming took 2 bases from V and 6 from J, leaving 9 bases between them. The chain's CDR3 is CASSFDSRNEQFF. CDR3 coding DNA: TGCGCCAGCAGCTTCGATAGTCGCAATGAGCAGTTCTTC. The variable domain in full, with the rest retrieved from reference TRBV5-1 and TRBJ2-1, is KAGVTQTPRYLIKTRGQQVTLSCSPISGHRSVSWYQQTPGQGLQFLFEYFSETQRNKGNFPGRFSGRQFSNSRSEMNVSTLELGDSALYLCASSFDSRNEQFFGPGTRLTVL.

The rearrangement joins TRBV5-4 to TRBJ1-2; D is perhaps TRBD1 (5 bases). V lost 4 bases and J 8 bases, leaving 15 bases between the germline ends. CDR3 length: 13 amino acids. CDR1 and CDR2 from the germline V gene are SGHNT and YYREEE (reference sequence). Here the CDR3 reads CASSPVGGIGYTF. The CDR3 nucleotides are TGTGCCAGCAGCCCGGTGGGGGGGATAGGCTACACCTTC.

Only one count was recorded for this clone. Here the CDR3 reads CSVNGNQETQYF. CDR3 bases: TGCAGCGTTAACGGGAACCAAGAGACCCAGTACTTC. This chain connects TRBV29-1 to TRBJ2-5; a weak D match, TRBD2 (5 bases). This CDR3 has 12 amino acids. The V gene lost 5 bases and the J gene lost 0 bases, with 7 bases spanning the gap. Germline V gene sequence: CDR1 SQVTM, CDR2 ANQGSEA.

The chain has TRBV7-3 and TRBJ2-2, with D uncertain. V was shortened by 5 bases and J by 2 bases, with 3 bases between the two germline ends. The CDR3 has 12 residues. Looked up from germline, CDR1 is SGHTA and CDR2 is FQGTGA. Here the CDR3 DNA reads TGTGCCAGCAGCACTAACACCGGGGAGCTGTTTTTT. Amino acid sequence: CASSTNTGELFF.

The rearrangement links TRBV27 to TRBJ1-4; tentatively, D is TRBD1 (5 bases). V was trimmed by 3 bases and J by 2 bases, leaving 10 bases between them. Germline assignment: CDR1 MNHEY and CDR2 SMNVEV (reference sequence). This CDR3 comprises 15 residues. In nucleotides, the CDR3 is TGTGCCAGCAGTTTGGTCAGGGATACTAATGAAAAACTGTTTTTT. It is translated as CASSLVRDTNEKLFF. The whole variable domain, filled in from reference TRBV27 and TRBJ1-4, reads EAQVTQNPRYLITVTGKKLTVTCSQNMNHEYMSWYRQDPGLGLRQIYYSMNVEVTDKGDVPEGYKVSRKEKRNFPLILESPSPNQTSLYFCASSLVRDTNEKLFFGSGTQLSVL.

The genes are TRBV6-5 and TRBJ1-2; D is perhaps TRBD1 (5 bases). Per germline, CDR1 MNHEY and CDR2 SVGAGI. V lost 6 bases, J lost 4 bases, and 12 bases lay in between. The CDR3 sequence is 13 residues long. Here the CDR3 DNA reads TGTGCCAGCAGGCCGCGGGGGAGCTATGGCTACACCTTC. It is translated as CASRPRGSYGYTF.

The chain recombines TRBV2 with TRBJ2-2; 7 positions agree with TRBD2. Germline CDR1 is SNHLY and CDR2 is FYNNEI. The CDR3 is made up of 13 amino acids. This CDR3 reads CAGTREGPGELFF. Written as DNA, the CDR3 is TGTGCAGGCACGAGGGAGGGCCCCGGGGAGCTGTTTTTT.

V gene TRBV9 combines with J gene TRBJ1-4; TRBD1 aligns across 8 bases. CDR3 length: 15 residues. Germline values: CDR1 SGDLS, CDR2 YYNGEE. The junction had 9 bases not matched to a gene; V was cut back by 3 bases and J by 8 bases. The CDR3 nucleotides are TGTGCCAGCAGCGGTGGACAGGGTGTTTCGGAAAAACTGTTTTTT. This sequence encodes CASSGGQGVSEKLFF.

The V call is TRBV11-3, the J call TRBJ2-5, with 8 bases that match TRBD1. Losses at the gene ends were 6 bases for V and 4 bases for J; bases not matched to a gene: 10. Germline loops: CDR1 SGHNT, CDR2 YENEEA. The CDR3 has 15 residues. The CDR3 protein is CASSTRTGTGETQYF. CDR3 in DNA: TGTGCCAGCAGTACTCGGACAGGGACCGGAGAGACCCAGTACTTC.

The V gene is TRBV5-1, the J gene TRBJ1-1, with TRBD1 matching 8 bases. Germline V gives CDR1 SGHRS, CDR2 YFSETQ. The CDR3 spans 16 residues. V dropped 3 bases and J dropped 0; count of bases not matched to a gene: 7. CDR3: CASSSQGAPVNTEAFF. The CDR3 DNA sequence: TGCGCCAGCAGCTCCCAGGGGGCCCCTGTGAACACTGAAGCTTTCTTT.

CDR3 coding DNA: TGTGCCAGTAGTATCCGGGACAAAGTGGATGGCTACACCTTC. Its translation is CASSIRDKVDGYTF. The chain employs TRBV19 and TRBJ1-2; TRBD1 is a possible D gene (6 bases). The length of the CDR3 is 14 residues. Trimming took 3 bases from V and 6 from J, leaving 14 bases between them. The V gene's germline CDR1 is LNHDA and CDR2 SQIVND (reference sequence).

The rearrangement joins TRBV5-4 to TRBJ2-2; 8 bases match TRBD1. Germline values: CDR1 SGHNT, CDR2 YYREEE (reference sequence). This CDR3 is 15 amino acids long. V shed 4 bases, J shed 4 bases, and the junction held 6 bases outside the gene matches. The CDR3 sequence: CASSGGQGRTGELFF. In DNA, the CDR3 is TGTGCCAGCAGCGGTGGACAGGGACGCACCGGGGAGCTGTTTTTT.

The chain has TRBV28 and TRBJ2-1, with D tentatively TRBD1 (5 bases). The CDR3 is 15 amino acids. Germline CDR1 reads MDHEN; CDR2 reads SYDVKM. V lost 2 bases and J 4 bases, leaving 12 bases between the germline ends. CDR3 nucleotides: TGTGCCAGCAGTTTAAAATCAGGGTATTACAATGAGCAGTTCTTC. Protein sequence: CASSLKSGYYNEQFF. The variable domain in full, completed from reference TRBV28 and TRBJ2-1, reads DVKVTQSSRYLVKRTGEKVFLECVQDMDHENMFWYRQDPGLGLRLIYFSYDVKMKEKGDIPEGYSVSREKKERFSLILESASTNQTSMYLCASSLKSGYYNEQFFGPGTRLTVL.

The chain employs TRBV27 and TRBJ2-1, with a possible D match to TRBD2 (6 bases). Trimming took off 4 bases at V and 6 bases at J, with 10 bases between the two ends. This CDR3 contains 13 residues. From germline, CDR1 is MNHEY and CDR2 SMNVEV (reference sequence). Here the CDR3 reads CASSWIAANEQFF. In DNA, the CDR3 is TGTGCCAGCAGTTGGATAGCGGCCAATGAGCAGTTCTTC.

This sequence joins TRBV7-9 and TRBJ1-1; 7 bases are shared with TRBD1. V was clipped by 5 bases and J by 0 bases; unmatched bases: 3. The germline gives CDR1 SEHNR, CDR2 FQNEAQ (reference sequence). There are 14 residues in the CDR3. The CDR3 DNA follows: TGTGCCAGCAGCCCGGGACAGATGAACACTGAAGCTTTCTTT. Translation gives CASSPGQMNTEAFF.

The V and J genes are TRBV9 and TRBJ2-5, with TRBD1 matching over 11 bases. J gave up 1 base and V 3 bases, and 11 bases lay outside the gene matches. The CDR3 totals 18 residues. Germline V gives CDR1 SGDLS, CDR2 YYNGEE. CDR3 protein: CASSETWGGTGGQETQYF. The CDR3 DNA follows: TGTGCCAGCAGCGAAACATGGGGGGGGACAGGGGGCCAAGAGACCCAGTACTTC.